Listed below are T cell receptor beta chains from one sample, sequenced in a study of blood T cell repertoires in COVID-19. Sequencing was performed with immunoSEQ multiplex PCR; in TCRdb, only in-frame clones are kept and a portion is missing. The profile shows about 210,000 clones, 84% of them singletons. Input material: peripheral blood. These receptors all come from a woman in her forties or fifties with active or convalescent COVID-19. The CDR3 runs from the conserved cysteine through the conserved F or W. The D gene is left open where the match is weak. The size entry is marked missing in some rows and otherwise reads once, few, many or a size class.

v_gene: TRBV4-2; d_gene: TRBD1; abundance: NA; len: 15; j_gene: TRBJ2-2; CDR3nt: TGTGCCAGCAGCCCACCGGGACAGACCACCGGGGAGCTGTTTTTT; CDR3aa: CASSPPGQTTGELFF
v_gene: TRBV5-6; d_gene: NA; abundance: few; len: 18; j_gene: TRBJ1-5; CDR3nt: TGTGCCAGCAGCTTGTCGTGGGGGGATGCGGCTAGCAATCAGCCCCAGCATTTT; CDR3aa: CASSLSWGDAASNQPQHF
v_gene: TRBV5-1; d_gene: TRBD1; abundance: NA; len: 14; j_gene: TRBJ2-3; CDR3nt: TGCGCCAGCAGCTGGGGACAGGGAAGTGATACGCAGTATTTT; CDR3aa: CASSWGQGSDTQYF
v_gene: TRBV28; d_gene: NA; abundance: NA; len: 14; j_gene: TRBJ1-2; CDR3nt: TGTGCCAGCAGCCGCTCGGGGGGAGTTAATGGCTACACCTTC; CDR3aa: CASSRSGGVNGYTF
v_gene: TRBV7-3; d_gene: NA; abundance: NA; len: 16; j_gene: TRBJ1-5; CDR3nt: TGTGCCAGCAGCTTAATGAGGAGAGATAGCAATCAGCCCCAGCATTTT; CDR3aa: CASSLMRRDSNQPQHF
v_gene: TRBV5-5; d_gene: TRBD1; abundance: NA; len: 13; j_gene: TRBJ2-3; CDR3nt: TGTGCCAGCAGCTCGGGACAGGGAGATACGCAGTATTTT; CDR3aa: CASSSGQGDTQYF
v_gene: TRBV28; d_gene: NA; abundance: NA; len: 12; j_gene: TRBJ1-4; CDR3nt: TGTGCCAGCCACAGGGTACATGAAAAACTGTTTTTT; CDR3aa: CASHRVHEKLFF
v_gene: TRBV7-9; d_gene: TRBD2; abundance: NA; len: 14; j_gene: TRBJ2-5; CDR3nt: TGTGCCAGCAGCGCGCGGCGCGGGGGGGAGACCCAGTACTTC; CDR3aa: CASSARRGGETQYF
v_gene: TRBV29-1; d_gene: NA; abundance: NA; len: 14; j_gene: TRBJ1-2; CDR3nt: TGCAGCGCCTTGATAGGTCTCGGCACTAGTGGCTACACCTTC; CDR3aa: CSALIGLGTSGYTF
v_gene: TRBV9; d_gene: TRBD1; abundance: NA; len: 15; j_gene: TRBJ1-4; CDR3nt: TGTGCCAGCAGCCGTGACAGGGGGCCGAATGAAAAACTGTTTTTT; CDR3aa: CASSRDRGPNEKLFF
v_gene: TRBV30; d_gene: TRBD2; abundance: NA; len: 17; j_gene: TRBJ2-1; CDR3nt: TGTGCCTGGAGTGCCTGGAGGACTAGCGGGAACTACAATGAGCAGTTCTTC; CDR3aa: CAWSAWRTSGNYNEQFF
v_gene: TRBV3-1/TRBV3-2; d_gene: NA; abundance: few; len: 13; j_gene: TRBJ1-2; CDR3nt: TGTGCCAGCAGGGAGGTCGAGGGCGGCGGCTACACCTTC; CDR3aa: CASREVEGGGYTF
v_gene: TRBV5-1; d_gene: NA; abundance: NA; len: 15; j_gene: TRBJ1-3; CDR3nt: TGCGCCAGCAGCTTGGAATCCCGCAGGGCAAACACCATATATTTT; CDR3aa: CASSLESRRANTIYF
v_gene: TRBV19; d_gene: NA; abundance: NA; len: 13; j_gene: TRBJ1-1; CDR3nt: TGTGCCAGTAGTGGGGGGATGAACACTGAAGCTTTCTTT; CDR3aa: CASSGGMNTEAFF
v_gene: TRBV10-3; d_gene: NA; abundance: few; len: 13; j_gene: TRBJ1-1; CDR3nt: TGTGCCATCAGTGAGACCCCGAACGTCGGAGCTTTCTTT; CDR3aa: CAISETPNVGAFF
v_gene: TRBV29-1; d_gene: NA; abundance: NA; len: 12; j_gene: TRBJ2-7; CDR3nt: TGCAGCGTTGAAGACGACAGCTACGAGCAGTACTTC; CDR3aa: CSVEDDSYEQYF
v_gene: TRBV28; d_gene: TRBD1; abundance: few; len: 16; j_gene: TRBJ1-1; CDR3nt: TGTGCCAGCAGTTTATCAGGGACAGGGGGCTCGAGTGAAGCTTTCTTT; CDR3aa: CASSLSGTGGSSEAFF
v_gene: TRBV28; d_gene: TRBD1; abundance: NA; len: 17; j_gene: TRBJ1-1; CDR3nt: TGTGCCAGCAGCCCGCTGGACAGGGGCCTCCTGGGGACTGAAGCTTTCTTT; CDR3aa: CASSPLDRGLLGTEAFF
v_gene: TRBV2; d_gene: TRBD1; abundance: NA; len: 15; j_gene: TRBJ2-2; CDR3nt: TGTGCCAGCAGCTCCGGGACAGCGAACACCGGGGAGCTGTTTTTT; CDR3aa: CASSSGTANTGELFF
v_gene: TRBV3-1/TRBV3-2; d_gene: NA; abundance: NA; len: 15; j_gene: TRBJ2-7; CDR3nt: TGTGCCAGCAGCCAAGGGGGCGTCAGTGCCTACGAGCAGTACTTC; CDR3aa: CASSQGGVSAYEQYF
v_gene: TRBV2; d_gene: TRBD2; abundance: once; len: 16; j_gene: TRBJ2-5; CDR3nt: TGTGCCAGCCATCGTCGAACTAGCGGGGTTCAAGAGACCCAGTACTTC; CDR3aa: CASHRRTSGVQETQYF
v_gene: TRBV7-6; d_gene: NA; abundance: NA; len: 15; j_gene: TRBJ2-3; CDR3nt: TGTGCCAGCAGCGTCATGGGACTCAGGACAGATACGCAGTATTTT; CDR3aa: CASSVMGLRTDTQYF
v_gene: TRBV19; d_gene: NA; abundance: NA; len: 12; j_gene: TRBJ1-5; CDR3nt: TGTGCCAGTAGTTTTAGGGGTCAGCCCCAGCATTTT; CDR3aa: CASSFRGQPQHF
v_gene: TRBV12-3/TRBV12-4; d_gene: NA; abundance: NA; len: 11; j_gene: TRBJ2-2; CDR3nt: TGTGCCAGCTACCGAGGGGGGGAGCTGTTTTTT; CDR3aa: CASYRGGELFF
v_gene: TRBV6-1; d_gene: NA; abundance: NA; len: 15; j_gene: TRBJ1-5; CDR3nt: TGTGCCAGCAGTGAACCGGGCAGGGATGATCAGCCCCAGCATTTT; CDR3aa: CASSEPGRDDQPQHF
v_gene: TRBV24-1; d_gene: NA; abundance: once; len: 16; j_gene: TRBJ2-5; CDR3nt: TGTGCCACCAGTGATTATCCGACAGGGACTGGGGAGACCCAGTACTTC; CDR3aa: CATSDYPTGTGETQYF
v_gene: TRBV3-1/TRBV3-2; d_gene: NA; abundance: NA; len: 16; j_gene: TRBJ1-2; CDR3nt: TGTGCCAGCAGCCACCCAGGACAGACGGCTAACTATGGCTACACCTTC; CDR3aa: CASSHPGQTANYGYTF
v_gene: TRBV7-9; d_gene: NA; abundance: NA; len: 16; j_gene: TRBJ2-1; CDR3nt: TGTGCCAGCAGCTTAGTTGACGCCCGGGGAGACAATGAGCAGTTCTTC; CDR3aa: CASSLVDARGDNEQFF
v_gene: TRBV28; d_gene: NA; abundance: once; len: 11; j_gene: TRBJ1-2; CDR3nt: TGTGCCAGCCTTGGAGACTATGGCTACACCTTC; CDR3aa: CASLGDYGYTF
v_gene: TRBV5-1; d_gene: TRBD1; abundance: NA; len: 15; j_gene: TRBJ1-1; CDR3nt: TGCGCCAGCAGCTTAACAGGGGACTCGAACACTGAAGCTTTCTTT; CDR3aa: CASSLTGDSNTEAFF
v_gene: TRBV27; d_gene: TRBD1; abundance: NA; len: 17; j_gene: TRBJ1-6; CDR3nt: TGTGCCAGCAGTCTACTAAAGGGACAGGGAGAAAGGTCACCCCTCCACTTT; CDR3aa: CASSLLKGQGERSPLHF
v_gene: TRBV27; d_gene: TRBD1; abundance: few; len: 17; j_gene: TRBJ1-4; CDR3nt: TGTGCCAGCAGTCTCCTCCGGGACAGGGCAGGGGAAGAAAAACTGTTTTTT; CDR3aa: CASSLLRDRAGEEKLFF
v_gene: TRBV28; d_gene: NA; abundance: NA; len: 14; j_gene: TRBJ1-4; CDR3nt: TGTGCCAGCAACCTCCCCGGGTTTTCAGAAAAACTGTTTTTT; CDR3aa: CASNLPGFSEKLFF
v_gene: TRBV27; d_gene: TRBD1; abundance: NA; len: 13; j_gene: TRBJ1-2; CDR3nt: TGTGCCAGCAGTGGACAGGGGAACTATGGCTACACCTTC; CDR3aa: CASSGQGNYGYTF
v_gene: TRBV2; d_gene: TRBD1; abundance: NA; len: 16; j_gene: TRBJ2-1; CDR3nt: TGTGCCAGCAGTGCCCAAACAGGGGGATCATACAATGAGCAGTTCTTC; CDR3aa: CASSAQTGGSYNEQFF
v_gene: TRBV11-3; d_gene: NA; abundance: NA; len: 16; j_gene: TRBJ1-2; CDR3nt: TGTGCCAGCAGCCCCCCGGGGGGCGAGATTAACTATGGCTACACCTTC; CDR3aa: CASSPPGGEINYGYTF
v_gene: TRBV28; d_gene: NA; abundance: NA; len: 14; j_gene: TRBJ1-5; CDR3nt: TGTGCCAGCAGTTTACGGTATAGCAATCAGCCCCAGCATTTT; CDR3aa: CASSLRYSNQPQHF
v_gene: TRBV5-1; d_gene: NA; abundance: once; len: 16; j_gene: TRBJ1-6; CDR3nt: TGCGCCAGCAGCCCTAGACAGAGCCACAATAATTCACCCCTCCACTTT; CDR3aa: CASSPRQSHNNSPLHF
v_gene: TRBV6-6; d_gene: NA; abundance: NA; len: 13; j_gene: TRBJ2-3; CDR3nt: TGTGCCAGCGAGGTCTCGGGCACAGATACGCAGTATTTT; CDR3aa: CASEVSGTDTQYF
v_gene: TRBV5-6; d_gene: TRBD2; abundance: NA; len: 17; j_gene: TRBJ2-5; CDR3nt: TGTGCCAGCAGCCCGCGGTATTTAACCTCGGGGGGAGAGACCCAGTACTTC; CDR3aa: CASSPRYLTSGGETQYF
v_gene: TRBV5-1; d_gene: TRBD2; abundance: NA; len: 15; j_gene: TRBJ2-1; CDR3nt: TGCGCCAGCAGCTTATACAGCGGGGGATACAATGAGCAGTTCTTC; CDR3aa: CASSLYSGGYNEQFF
v_gene: TRBV5-8; d_gene: TRBD2; abundance: few; len: 16; j_gene: TRBJ2-3; CDR3nt: TGTGCCAGCAGCCCTACGGCGGGGGGGCCCTTACGGGCGCAGTATTTT; CDR3aa: CASSPTAGGPLRAQYF
v_gene: TRBV5-1; d_gene: TRBD1; abundance: once; len: 14; j_gene: TRBJ1-5; CDR3nt: TGCGCCAGCAGCTGGGGACAGGGTGGTCAGCCCCAGCATTTT; CDR3aa: CASSWGQGGQPQHF
v_gene: TRBV11-2; d_gene: NA; abundance: NA; len: 13; j_gene: TRBJ2-1; CDR3nt: TGTGCCAGCAGCTCGGGAGCCCACAATGAGCAGTTCTTC; CDR3aa: CASSSGAHNEQFF
v_gene: TRBV5-1; d_gene: NA; abundance: few; len: 15; j_gene: TRBJ1-6; CDR3nt: TGCGCCAGCAGCTTGGAAGCGGGGTTAGGGTCACCCCTCCACTTT; CDR3aa: CASSLEAGLGSPLHF